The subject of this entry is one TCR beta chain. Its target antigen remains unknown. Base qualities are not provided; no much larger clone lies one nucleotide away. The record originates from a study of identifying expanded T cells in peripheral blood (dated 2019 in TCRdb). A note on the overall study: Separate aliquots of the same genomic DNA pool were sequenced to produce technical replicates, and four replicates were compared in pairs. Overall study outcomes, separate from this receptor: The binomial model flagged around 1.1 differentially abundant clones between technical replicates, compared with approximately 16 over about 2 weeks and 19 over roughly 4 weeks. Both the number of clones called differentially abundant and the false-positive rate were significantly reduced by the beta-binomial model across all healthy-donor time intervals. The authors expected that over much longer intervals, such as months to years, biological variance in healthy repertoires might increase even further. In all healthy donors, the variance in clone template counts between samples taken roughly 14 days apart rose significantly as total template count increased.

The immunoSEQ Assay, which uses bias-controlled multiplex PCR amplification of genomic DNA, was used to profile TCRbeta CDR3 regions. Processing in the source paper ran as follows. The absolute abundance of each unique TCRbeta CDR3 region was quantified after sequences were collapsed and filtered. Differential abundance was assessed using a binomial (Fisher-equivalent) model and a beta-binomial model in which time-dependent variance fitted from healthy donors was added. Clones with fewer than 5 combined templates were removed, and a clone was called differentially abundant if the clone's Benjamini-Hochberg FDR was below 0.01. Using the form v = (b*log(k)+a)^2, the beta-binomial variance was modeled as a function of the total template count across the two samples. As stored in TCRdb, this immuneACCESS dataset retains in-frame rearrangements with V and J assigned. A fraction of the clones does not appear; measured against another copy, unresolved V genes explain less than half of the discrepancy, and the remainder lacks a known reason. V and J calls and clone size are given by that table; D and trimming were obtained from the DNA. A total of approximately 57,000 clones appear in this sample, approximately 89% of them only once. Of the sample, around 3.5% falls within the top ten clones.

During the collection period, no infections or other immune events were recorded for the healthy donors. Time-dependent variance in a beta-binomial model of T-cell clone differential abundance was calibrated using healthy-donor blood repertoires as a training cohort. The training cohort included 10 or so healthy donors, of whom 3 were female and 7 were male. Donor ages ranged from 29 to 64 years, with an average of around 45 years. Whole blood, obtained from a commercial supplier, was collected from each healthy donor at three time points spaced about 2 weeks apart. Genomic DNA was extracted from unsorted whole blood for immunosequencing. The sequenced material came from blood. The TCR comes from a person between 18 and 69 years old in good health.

For the CDR3, the sequence is CASSLWGSYEQYF. The DNA sequence reads TGTGCCAGCAGCTTGTGGGGATCCTACGAGCAGTACTTC. The rearranged chain carries TRBV5-6 and TRBJ2-7; no D gene can be assigned with confidence. V lost 1 base and J lost 1 base; the stretch between them is 6 bases long. Reading from cysteine to phenylalanine, the CDR3 counts 13 amino acids. Here the CDR3 DNA is all that survives: 39 bases in frame from base 1. CDR1 SGHDT and CDR2 YYEEEE were looked up in the germline V gene.